This entry concerns a single T cell receptor (beta chain). What it binds is unknown. This entry comes from a study of cytomegalovirus exposure and HLA in healthy donors. Study-wide background: Later, an analysis reported that the 110 or so validation repertoires had used the same platform as the approximately 670 first-cohort repertoires. Notes on the study in general: The authors listed 150 to 200 TCR beta chains as cytomegalovirus-associated.

Assay used: immunoSEQ multiplex PCR; TCRdb lists only in-frame clones, some missing. The profile shows 150,000 to 200,000 clones, roughly 84% of them singletons. The donors were members of the roughly 120-subject validation cohort (separate from the approximately 670-subject first cohort). The sequence was collected from a man younger than 45 in good health and CMV-seropositive. Material: PBMCs.

The CDR3 is CASSGQGNSPLHF. In DNA, the CDR3 is TGTGCCAGTAGTGGACAGGGGAATTCACCCCTCCACTTT. The chain has TRBV19 and TRBJ1-6; 9 bases map to TRBD1. From germline, CDR1 is LNHDA and CDR2 SQIVND (reference sequence). The CDR3 is 13 residues long. The V segment lost 5 bases and the J segment 7 bases; nucleotides outside the gene matches: 0.